The next 5 T cell receptor beta chains were all read from a single sample in a study of control samples from healthy donors and cancer patients. The protocol was immunoSEQ multiplex PCR, while the TCRdb copy is restricted to in-frame clones and leaves out a portion. This sample yields 90,000 to 100,000 clones, of which about 88% are seen a single time; roughly 39% belongs to the top ten. Material for sequencing was PBMCs. Receptor source: a man between 65 and 80 years old with lung cancer.

This clone was recorded a few times. This chain connects TRBV6-5 to TRBJ1-3; D call uncertain. The CDR3 is 10 amino acids. Germline V gene lookup returns CDR1 MNHEY and CDR2 SVGAGI. Trimming cost V 9 bases and J 8 bases, with 8 bases left between them. CDR3 amino acids: CARRAYTIYF. For the CDR3, the DNA is TGTGCCAGACGGGCCTACACCATATATTTT.

The chain couples TRBV7-9 to TRBJ1-4; D perhaps matches TRBD1 (5 bases). The CDR3 covers 15 residues. Deletions cut 1 base from V and 8 bases from J, with 14 bases between. Germline loops: CDR1 SEHNR, CDR2 FQNEAQ (reference sequence). The CDR3 spells CASSLVGARAEKLFF. The CDR3 nucleotides are TGTGCCAGCAGCTTAGTTGGGGCGCGGGCCGAAAAACTGTTTTTT.

This chain connects TRBV6-2 or TRBV6-3 to TRBJ2-1; 8 bases align to TRBD1. J gave up 3 bases and V 6 bases, and 7 bases lay outside the gene matches. CDR1 is MNHEY and CDR2 is SVGEGT in the germline V gene. The CDR3 covers 15 residues. The CDR3 bases are TGTGCCAGCAGCCCCTGGACAGGGAACTACAATGAGCAGTTCTTC. Translation gives CASSPWTGNYNEQFF.

The J gene is TRBJ2-3, the V gene TRBV19; 10 nucleotides line up with TRBD1. Germline V gene sequence: CDR1 LNHDA, CDR2 SQIVND (reference sequence). The CDR3 loop spans 16 amino acids. The junction had 8 bases not matched to a gene; V was cut back by 3 bases and J by 5 bases. CDR3 residues: CASSISWTGGRDTQYF. The CDR3 region has the DNA TGTGCCAGTAGTATTTCATGGACAGGGGGAAGAGATACGCAGTATTTT.

The chain uses TRBV5-1 and TRBJ2-3, with 11 bases aligning to TRBD2. The CDR3 loop spans 16 amino acids. Trimming took 1 base from V and 7 from J; bases not matched to a gene: 8. Germline CDR1 reads SGHRS; CDR2 reads YFSETQ. This CDR3 is CASSLTSGGSTNTQYF. The CDR3 DNA sequence: TGCGCCAGCAGCTTGACTAGCGGGGGAAGCACGAATACGCAGTATTTT.